The entry below gives a single TCR beta chain sequence along with its context. Its matching antigen is unknown. The source of the sample is a study of somatic mutations in cytotoxic T cells in rheumatoid arthritis. General study results and limits: Of more than 55 patients, about eight had a largest CD8+ clone that exceeded 20% of CD8+ cells. Of the expanded CD8+ clones, the antigen targets were not known. Rheumatoid arthritis patients were compared with age-matched healthy controls, and their CD8+ T-cell clonality did not differ significantly.

This table comes from immunoSEQ multiplex PCR, and its TCRdb copy is limited to in-frame clones, with some not included. The sample lists about 20,000 clones, around 68% seen once, with 5.3% in the top ten. CDR3 length: 13 amino acids. Trimming stripped 5 bases from V and 1 base from J, with 9 bases between. Germline V lookup: CDR1 MNHNY, CDR2 SVGAGI (reference sequence). The chain links TRBV6-6 to TRBJ2-7, with D possibly matching TRBD2 (6 bases). The sequenced sample consisted of CD8+ T cells sorted from blood. This receptor was identified in a man aged 55-75 years in good health. CDR3: CASSAGRSYEQYF. CDR3 nucleotide sequence: TGTGCCAGCAGTGCGGGGCGATCCTACGAGCAGTACTTC.